This TCR beta chain was sequenced during a study of T cells in Graves' hyperthyroidism and ophthalmopathy. Study at large: Peripheral blood draws took place at initial diagnosis, ahead of any treatment. Study-level points and caveats: Researchers report that a 13 V-J model separated ophthalmopathy from stable hyperthyroidism.

The CDR3 regions of TCR beta were amplified from RNA transcripts. RT-PCR in the first round (using the HTBI primer set) targeted the TCR CDR3. MiXCR, run by TCRdb on the multiplex PCR reads, gives a single entry per CDR3 protein. The table has 650,000 to 850,000 distinct CDR3 sequences, around 20% seen once. Pregnant or lactating patients were excluded, as were those with uncontrolled infection or other autoimmune disease. Orbital computed tomography and thyroid ultrasound, together with serum TRAb and thyroxine and clinical symptoms, were used for diagnoses. V lost 2 bases to trimming and J lost 1 base, with 3 bases between them. This CDR3 is built from 13 residues. The V gene's germline CDR1 is LGHDT and CDR2 YNNKEL (reference sequence). As for this clonotype: Its target is unknown.

This sequence joins TRBV3-1 and TRBJ1-5, with D hard to call. Sequencing was carried out using blood. The source is a woman in her forties or fifties with Graves' hyperthyroidism that later progressed to Graves' ophthalmopathy. DNA for the CDR3: TGTGCCAGCAGCCAATGGAGCAATCAGCCCCAGCATTTT. It yields the protein CASSQWSNQPQHF.